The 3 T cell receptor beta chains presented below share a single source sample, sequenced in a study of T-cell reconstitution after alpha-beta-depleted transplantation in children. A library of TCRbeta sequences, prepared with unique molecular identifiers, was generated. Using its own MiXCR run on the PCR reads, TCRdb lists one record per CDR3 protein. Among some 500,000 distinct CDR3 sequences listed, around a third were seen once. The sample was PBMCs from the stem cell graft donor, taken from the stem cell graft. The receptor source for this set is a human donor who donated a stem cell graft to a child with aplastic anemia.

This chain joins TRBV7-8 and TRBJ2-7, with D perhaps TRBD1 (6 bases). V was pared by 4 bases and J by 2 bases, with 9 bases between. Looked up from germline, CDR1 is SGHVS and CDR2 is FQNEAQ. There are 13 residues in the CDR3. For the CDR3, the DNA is TGTGCCAGCAGCTCCCGGACAGCCTACGAGCAGTACTTC. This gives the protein CASSSRTAYEQYF.

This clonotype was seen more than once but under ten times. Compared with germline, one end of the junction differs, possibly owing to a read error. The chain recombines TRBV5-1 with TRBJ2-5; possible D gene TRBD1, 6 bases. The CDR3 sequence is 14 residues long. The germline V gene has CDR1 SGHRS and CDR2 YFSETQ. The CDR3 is CASSSRGPQETQYF. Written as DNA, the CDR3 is TGTGCCAGCAGCTCCAGGGGACCGCAAGAGACCCAGTACTTC. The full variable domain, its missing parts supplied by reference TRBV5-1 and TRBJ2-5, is KAGVTQTPRYLIKTRGQQVTLSCSPISGHRSVSWYQQTPGQGLQFLFEYFSETQRNKGNFPGRFSGRQFSNSRSEMNVSTLELGDSALYLCASSSRGPQETQYFGPGTRLLVL.

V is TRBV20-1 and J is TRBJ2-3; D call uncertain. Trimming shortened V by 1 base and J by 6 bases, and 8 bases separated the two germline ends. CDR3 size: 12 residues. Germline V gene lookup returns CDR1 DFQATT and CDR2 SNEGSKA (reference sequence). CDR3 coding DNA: TGCAGTGCTAGAGTCGTTGGGGATACGCAGTATTTT. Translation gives CSARVVGDTQYF.